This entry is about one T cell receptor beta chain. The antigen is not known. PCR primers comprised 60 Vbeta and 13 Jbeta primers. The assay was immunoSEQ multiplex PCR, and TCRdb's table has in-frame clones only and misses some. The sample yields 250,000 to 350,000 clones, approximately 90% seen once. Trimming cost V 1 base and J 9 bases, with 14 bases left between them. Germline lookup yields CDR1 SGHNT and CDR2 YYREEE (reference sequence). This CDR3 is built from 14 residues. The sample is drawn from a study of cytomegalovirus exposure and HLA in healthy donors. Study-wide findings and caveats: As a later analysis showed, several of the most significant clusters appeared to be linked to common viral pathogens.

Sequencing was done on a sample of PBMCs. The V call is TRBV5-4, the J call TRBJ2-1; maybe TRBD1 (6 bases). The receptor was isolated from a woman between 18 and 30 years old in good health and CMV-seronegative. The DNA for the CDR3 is TGTGCCAGCAGCTTGATCGGACAGAAACTTGAGCAGTTCTTC. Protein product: CASSLIGQKLEQFF.